A single sample is the source of the 7 T cell receptor beta chains below, sequenced in a study of shared clonotypes between healthy human individuals. Naivety among CD8 cells was defined by CD45RO negativity and positive CCR7 selection, thereby excluding terminally differentiated effector memory CD45RA+ cells. The protocol was immunoSEQ multiplex PCR, while the TCRdb copy is restricted to in-frame clones and leaves out a portion. This sample carries around 600,000 clones, roughly 98% of them seen once, and the ten largest clones take 0.3%. Material: naive CD8+ T cells sorted from blood. Receptors originate from a man aged 25 to 40 in good health.

The chain is built from TRBV11-2 and TRBJ1-4; D gene unclear. Germline V gives CDR1 SGHAT, CDR2 FQNNGV. This CDR3 spans 17 amino acids. The V and J ends lost 0 bases and 4 bases respectively, with 15 bases between them. CDR3 coding DNA: TGTGCCAGCAGCTTAGATCCATATAGAAGTGGTAATGAAAAACTGTTTTTT. As protein: CASSLDPYRSGNEKLFF.

The chain has TRBV4-3 and TRBJ2-3; tentatively, D is TRBD2 (5 bases). The CDR3 runs 15 residues. Trimming stripped 1 base from V and 6 bases from J, with 14 bases between. The germline gives CDR1 LGHNA, CDR2 YSLEER. CDR3 sequence reads: CASSQGPLRADTQYF. CDR3 in DNA: TGCGCCAGCAGCCAAGGACCATTGAGGGCTGATACGCAGTATTTT.

The V gene is TRBV11-3, the J gene TRBJ1-1; 7 bases are shared with TRBD1. Per the germline V gene, CDR1 is SGHNT and CDR2 is YENEEA. Losses at the gene ends were 6 bases for V and 6 bases for J; bases not matched to a gene: 4. This CDR3 has 12 amino acids. The chain's CDR3 is CASRGGGAEAFF. CDR3 nucleotide sequence: TGTGCCAGCAGAGGAGGGGGCGCTGAAGCTTTCTTT.

V gene TRBV6-5 combines with J gene TRBJ2-1, with a tentative D call TRBD2 (6 bases). V lost 4 bases to trimming and J lost 4 bases, with 11 bases between them. The germline V gene has CDR1 MNHEY and CDR2 SVGAGI. The CDR3 length is 14 residues. The CDR3 is CASSLTREYNEQFF. The DNA of the CDR3 is TGTGCCAGCAGTTTGACTAGAGAGTACAATGAGCAGTTCTTC.

The gene calls are TRBV6-1 and TRBJ1-2; tentatively, D is TRBD1 (6 bases). Germline values: CDR1 MNHNS, CDR2 SASEGT. Trimming took 6 bases from V and 4 from J, leaving 15 bases between them. The CDR3 has 14 residues. CDR3 region: CASSEKQGGYGYTF. The CDR3, as DNA: TGTGCCAGCAGCGAGAAACAGGGTGGCTATGGCTACACCTTC.

The chain couples TRBV6-5 to TRBJ2-5, with 7 bases aligning to TRBD2. In germline, CDR1 is MNHEY, CDR2 SVGAGI. The CDR3 extends over 15 amino acids. V gave up 3 bases and J gave up 4 bases; unmatched junction bases: 8. The CDR3 loop reads CASSYGGRVLETQYF. CDR3 in DNA: TGTGCCAGCAGTTATGGTGGGAGGGTCCTAGAGACCCAGTACTTC.

This clone was picked up one time. The rearrangement links TRBV2 to TRBJ2-7; TRBD1 aligns across 8 bases. This CDR3 is 14 amino acids long. The V segment lost 8 bases and the J segment 1 base; nucleotides outside the gene matches: 7. CDR1 is SNHLY, CDR2 FYNNEI, per germline. The CDR3 DNA follows: TGTGCCAGCGGACAGGGTATTAAGTCCTACGAGCAGTACTTC. This translates into CASGQGIKSYEQYF.